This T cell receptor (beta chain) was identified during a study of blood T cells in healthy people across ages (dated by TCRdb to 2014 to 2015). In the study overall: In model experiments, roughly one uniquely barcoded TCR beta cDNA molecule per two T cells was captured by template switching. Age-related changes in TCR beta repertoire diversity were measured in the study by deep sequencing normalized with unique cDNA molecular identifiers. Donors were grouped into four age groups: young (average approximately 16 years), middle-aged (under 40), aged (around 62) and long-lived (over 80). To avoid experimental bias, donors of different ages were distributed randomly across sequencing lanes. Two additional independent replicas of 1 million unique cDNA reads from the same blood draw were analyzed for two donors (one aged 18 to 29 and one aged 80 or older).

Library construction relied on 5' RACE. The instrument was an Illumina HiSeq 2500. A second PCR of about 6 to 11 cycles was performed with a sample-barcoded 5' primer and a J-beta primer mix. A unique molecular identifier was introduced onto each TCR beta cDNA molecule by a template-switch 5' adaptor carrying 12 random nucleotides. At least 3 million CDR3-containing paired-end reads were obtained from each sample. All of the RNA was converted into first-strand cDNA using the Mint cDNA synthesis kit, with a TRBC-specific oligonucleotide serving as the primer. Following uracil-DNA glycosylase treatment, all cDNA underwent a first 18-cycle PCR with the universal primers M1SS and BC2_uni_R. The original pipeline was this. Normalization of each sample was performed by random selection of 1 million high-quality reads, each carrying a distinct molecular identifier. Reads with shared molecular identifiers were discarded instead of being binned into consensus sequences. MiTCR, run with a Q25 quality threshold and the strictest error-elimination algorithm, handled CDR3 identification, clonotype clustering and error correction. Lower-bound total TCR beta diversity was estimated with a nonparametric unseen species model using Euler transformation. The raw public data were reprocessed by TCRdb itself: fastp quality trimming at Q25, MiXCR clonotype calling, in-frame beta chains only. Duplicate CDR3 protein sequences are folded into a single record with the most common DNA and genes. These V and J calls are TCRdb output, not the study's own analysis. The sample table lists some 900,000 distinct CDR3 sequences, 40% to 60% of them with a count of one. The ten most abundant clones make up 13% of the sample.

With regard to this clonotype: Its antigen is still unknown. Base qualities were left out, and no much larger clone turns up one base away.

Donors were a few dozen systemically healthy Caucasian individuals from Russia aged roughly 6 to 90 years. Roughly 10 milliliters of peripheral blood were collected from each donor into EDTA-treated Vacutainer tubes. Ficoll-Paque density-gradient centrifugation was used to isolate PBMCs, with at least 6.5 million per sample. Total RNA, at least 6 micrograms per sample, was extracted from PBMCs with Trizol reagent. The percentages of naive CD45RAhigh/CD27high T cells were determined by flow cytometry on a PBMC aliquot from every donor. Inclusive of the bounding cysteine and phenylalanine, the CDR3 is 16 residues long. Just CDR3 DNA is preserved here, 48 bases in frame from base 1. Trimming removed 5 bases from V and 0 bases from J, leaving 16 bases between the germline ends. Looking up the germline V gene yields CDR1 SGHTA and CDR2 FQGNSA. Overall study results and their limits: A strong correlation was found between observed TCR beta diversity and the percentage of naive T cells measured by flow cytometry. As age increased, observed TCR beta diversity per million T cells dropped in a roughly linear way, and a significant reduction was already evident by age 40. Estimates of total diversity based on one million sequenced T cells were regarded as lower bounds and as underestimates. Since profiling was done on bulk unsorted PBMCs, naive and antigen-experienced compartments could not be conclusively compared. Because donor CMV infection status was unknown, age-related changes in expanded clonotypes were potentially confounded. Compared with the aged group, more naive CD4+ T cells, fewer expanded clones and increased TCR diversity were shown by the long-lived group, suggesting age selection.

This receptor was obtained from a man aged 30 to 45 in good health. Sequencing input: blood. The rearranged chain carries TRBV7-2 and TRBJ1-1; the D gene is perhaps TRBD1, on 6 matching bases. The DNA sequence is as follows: TGTGCCAGCAGCCCACGAAACAGGGCCCTGAACACTGAAGCTTTCTTT. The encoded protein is CASSPRNRALNTEAFF.